This passage covers 13 T cell receptor beta chains from one sample sequenced in a study of blood T cells in healthy people across ages. PCR was performed a second time for roughly 7 to 11 cycles using a sample-barcoded 5' primer and a J-beta primer mix. Each CDR3 protein gets one entry after TCRdb re-called the 5' RACE reads with MiXCR. The sample contains fewer than 750,000 distinct CDR3 sequences, more than 45% of which appear only once. Sequenced input: blood. These receptors all come from a woman older than 75 in good health.

There are a few counts of this clonotype. The chain joins TRBV20-1 to TRBJ1-4, with TRBD1 matching over 8 bases. Germline V CDR1 and CDR2: DFQATT, SNEGSKA (reference sequence). The CDR3 extends over 15 amino acids. Germline trimming cut 5 bases from V and 2 bases from J; bases unmatched to any gene: 7. In nucleotides, the CDR3 is TGCAGTGCTGACCCTCGGGACAGGACTAATGAAAAACTGTTTTTT. It yields the protein CSADPRDRTNEKLFF.

The genes are TRBV20-1 and TRBJ1-6; no firm D call. CDR1 and CDR2 (germline): DFQATT, SNEGSKA (reference sequence). The CDR3 sequence is 12 residues long. Trimming removed 3 bases from V and 6 bases from J, with 6 bases in between. The CDR3 is CSASLINSPLHF. CDR3 nucleotides: TGCAGTGCTAGTCTGATTAATTCACCCCTCCACTTT.

This clonotype was recorded a few times. The chain has TRBV5-1 and TRBJ2-1, with 11 positions matching TRBD2. CDR3 size: 15 residues. Germline V CDR1 and CDR2: SGHRS, YFSETQ. J lost 8 bases, V lost 0 bases, and 4 bases had no gene match. Here the CDR3 reads CASSLETSGKYEQFF. The CDR3 DNA sequence: TGCGCCAGCAGCTTGGAGACTAGCGGGAAGTATGAGCAGTTCTTC.

This clonotype was recorded only once. Compared with germline, one end of the junction differs, possibly owing to a read error. J is TRBJ2-5 and V is TRBV6-1, with D possibly matching TRBD2 (5 bases). Germline V gene sequence: CDR1 MNHNS, CDR2 SASEGT. The CDR3 has 15 amino acids. The chain's CDR3 is CASCEGSKARETQYF. DNA for the CDR3: TGTGCCAGCTGTGAGGGTAGTAAGGCTCGAGAGACCCAGTACTTC.

This clonotype has ten or more counts. The rearrangement uses TRBV5-1 and TRBJ2-7; D perhaps matches TRBD1 (5 bases). In germline, CDR1 is SGHRS, CDR2 YFSETQ. This CDR3 has 13 residues. V was shortened by 6 bases and J by 0 bases, with 10 bases between the two germline ends. CDR3 nucleotides: TGCGCCAGCAAAGTGGACACCTCCTACGAGCAGTACTTC. This codes for CASKVDTSYEQYF.

This clonotype was seen just once. The rearrangement links TRBV7-2 to TRBJ1-2; 9 bases agree with TRBD1. Germline CDR1 and CDR2: SGHTA and FQGNSA. CDR3 size: 14 residues. J lost 10 bases, V lost 1 base, and 7 bases had no gene match. CDR3: CASSLDNRGQDYTF. CDR3 nucleotides: TGTGCCAGCAGCTTAGACAACAGGGGGCAGGACTACACCTTC. Full variable domain (rest looked up from reference TRBV7-2 and TRBJ1-2): GAGVSQSPSNKVTEKGKDVELRCDPISGHTALYWYRQSLGQGLEFLIYFQGNSAPDKSGLPSDRFSAERTGGSVSTLTIQRTQQEDSAVYLCASSLDNRGQDYTFGSGTRLTVV.

As DNA, the CDR3 is TGCGCCAGCAGCCAAGGTCGCTTACAGTACTTC. It encodes CASSQGRLQYF. This chain uses TRBV4-1 with TRBJ2-7; D unclear. The CDR3 contains 11 residues. The germline CDR1 and CDR2 sequences are MGHRA and YSYEKL. The V and J ends lost 1 base and 10 bases respectively, with 8 bases between them.

This clonotype appeared a single time. The chain joins TRBV7-8 to TRBJ2-1; D is undetermined. Germline V CDR1 and CDR2: SGHVS, FQNEAQ. The V end lost 1 base, the J end lost 0 bases, and 7 bases lay between the germline ends. The CDR3 extends over 15 amino acids. The CDR3 coding sequence is TGTGCCAGCAGCTTAGAACCGAGCTCCTACAATGAGCAGTTCTTC. Translated: CASSLEPSSYNEQFF.

The table lists this clonotype with many counts. This rearrangement joins TRBV6-2 or TRBV6-3 to TRBJ2-6, with 8 bases identical to TRBD2. The CDR3 loop spans 18 amino acids. Looked up from germline, CDR1 is MNHEY and CDR2 is SVGEGT. V lost 0 bases and J lost 1; bases outside the gene matches: 5. DNA of the CDR3: TGTGCCAGCAGTTACTCGATTAGCGGGATGTCTGGGGCCAACGTCCTGACTTTC. Translation: CASSYSISGMSGANVLTF.

The table lists this clonotype with many counts. The V and J genes are TRBV12-3 or TRBV12-4 and TRBJ2-3; D possibly corresponds to TRBD2 (5 bases). The CDR3 runs to 14 residues. The V and J ends lost 2 bases and 0 bases respectively, with 6 bases between them. The CDR3 is CASSLIASTDTQYF. DNA of the CDR3: TGTGCCAGCAGTTTAATAGCGAGCACAGATACGCAGTATTTT.

The V and J genes are TRBV7-3 and TRBJ2-7, with 7 nucleotides matching TRBD1. The CDR3 is made up of 13 amino acids. Germline V gives CDR1 SGHTA, CDR2 FQGTGA. V shed 8 bases, J shed 6 bases, and the junction held 10 bases outside the gene matches. Here the CDR3 reads CASCPTTGPEQYF. In nucleotides, the CDR3 is TGTGCCAGCTGCCCAACGACAGGGCCCGAGCAGTACTTC.

This clonotype was detected many times. This sequence joins TRBV3-1 and TRBJ1-2; perhaps TRBD1 as D (5 bases). Germline CDR1 is LGHDT and CDR2 is YNNKEL (reference sequence). Trimming removed 5 bases at V and 4 bases at J, with 17 bases between. This CDR3 is 15 amino acids long. This chain's CDR3 is CASSYAGLALYGYTF. CDR3 coding DNA: TGTGCCAGCAGCTACGCGGGGCTGGCACTCTATGGCTACACCTTC.

This clonotype showed up just a few times. The chain uses TRBV12-3 or TRBV12-4 and TRBJ2-7; TRBD1 is a possible D gene (5 bases). CDR3 length: 13 amino acids. V lost 6 bases and J 2 bases, leaving 11 bases between the germline ends. The CDR3 DNA reads TGTGCCAGCAGCCTCTCGACAGCCTACGAGCAGTACTTC. Protein: CASSLSTAYEQYF.